The next 24 T cell receptor beta chains were all read from a single sample in a study of human T cells and chemical hapten exposure. The time point is: pre-sensitization, week 0. Indicated treatment: therapeutic diphenylcyclopropenone sensitization with weekly scalp DPC. Each CDR3 protein gets one entry after TCRdb re-called the RACE reads with MiXCR. The profile shows approximately 370,000 distinct CDR3 sequences, around 5% of them singletons. The starting material was whole blood, obtained in connection with sensitization to the hapten diphenylcyclopropenone (DPC). The origin of the receptors is a young woman with alopecia areata. Some clones in this sample may be carry-over from other donors' samples.

This clonotype has more than one count but fewer than ten. V usage is TRBV6-5 and J usage is TRBJ2-1; TRBD2 matches at 11 bases. CDR3 size: 15 residues. Germline values: CDR1 MNHEY, CDR2 SVGAGI. V was clipped by 6 bases and J by 7 bases; unmatched bases: 8. This CDR3 is CASSYSGGAGNEQFF. CDR3 nucleotide sequence: TGTGCCAGCAGCTATAGCGGGGGGGCCGGGAATGAGCAGTTCTTC.

The table lists this clonotype with a few counts. The chain carries TRBV11-2 and TRBJ1-6, with D unclear. V lost 5 bases and J lost 0, with 11 bases in between. The CDR3 has 16 amino acids. CDR1 is SGHAT, CDR2 FQNNGV, per germline. As DNA, the CDR3 is TGTGCCAGCAGCGGGCTGTTAAGCTCCTATAATTCACCCCTCCACTTT. This codes for CASSGLLSSYNSPLHF.

This clonotype was observed many times. The chain uses TRBV11-2 and TRBJ1-2; D is uncertain. CDR3 size: 13 residues. V was shortened by 2 bases and J by 7 bases, with 11 bases between the two germline ends. The germline CDR1 and CDR2 sequences are SGHAT and FQNNGV. Here the CDR3 DNA reads TGTGCCAGCAGCTTAACGGTTATTCGTGGCTACACCTTC. Its protein is CASSLTVIRGYTF.

The chain has TRBV7-2 and TRBJ1-2; D is undetermined. This CDR3 is 12 amino acids long. Germline CDR1 reads SGHTA; CDR2 reads FQGNSA. V was clipped by 0 bases and J by 7 bases, with 6 bases between them. The CDR3 here is CASSLAMFGYTF. The CDR3 nucleotides are TGTGCCAGCAGCTTAGCTATGTTTGGCTACACCTTC.

There are many counts of this clonotype. This sequence joins TRBV6-4 and TRBJ2-2; 8 nucleotides agree with TRBD1. Germline loops: CDR1 MRHNA, CDR2 SNTAGT. The CDR3 sequence is 15 residues long. J was trimmed by 1 base and V by 3 bases; bases with no gene match: 1. CDR3 in DNA: TGTGCCAGCAGTGAAGGACAGGGGAACACCGGGGAGCTGTTTTTT. Its protein is CASSEGQGNTGELFF.

The chain uses TRBV6-2 or TRBV6-3 and TRBJ2-2, with a weak D call TRBD1 (6 bases). Germline CDR1 and CDR2: MNHEY and SVGEGT. This CDR3 spans 14 amino acids. V was clipped by 1 base and J by 5 bases, with 8 bases between them. In DNA, the CDR3 is TGTGCCAGCAGTTACTACCAGGGGACCGGGGAGCTGTTTTTT. Its protein product is CASSYYQGTGELFF.

This clonotype showed up just a few times. The chain couples TRBV6-1 to TRBJ1-1; 9 nucleotides match TRBD1. Germline lookup yields CDR1 MNHNS and CDR2 SASEGT. The CDR3 has 16 amino acids. Trimming at V came to 3 bases and at J to 0 bases, leaving 5 bases not matched to a gene. This CDR3 is CASSEGQGTMNTEAFF. CDR3 sequence (DNA): TGTGCCAGCAGTGAGGGACAGGGTACCATGAACACTGAAGCTTTCTTT.

This clonotype was counted many times. The chain combines TRBV4-2 with TRBJ2-7; D perhaps matches TRBD2 (6 bases). The CDR3 contains 15 residues. The V gene's germline CDR1 is LGHNA and CDR2 YNFKEQ. V was clipped by 0 bases and J by 4 bases, with 13 bases between them. The CDR3 DNA reads as TGTGCCAGCAGCCAAGATTATGGGGGGAAGTACGAGCAGTACTTC. Amino acids: CASSQDYGGKYEQYF.

This chain links TRBV20-1 with TRBJ1-1, with 9 bases identical to TRBD1. The trim removed 5 bases at V and 3 bases at J, leaving 7 bases unmatched. Germline CDR1 and CDR2: DFQATT and SNEGSKA (reference sequence). This CDR3 has 14 amino acids. CDR3 loop: CSARTGDTDTEAFF. CDR3 nucleotides: TGCAGTGCTCGGACAGGGGATACGGACACTGAAGCTTTCTTT.

This clonotype occurred many times. This chain connects TRBV6-6 to TRBJ2-6, with a possible D match to TRBD1 (6 bases). CDR3 length equals 17 residues. V was pared by 7 bases and J by 0 bases, with 16 bases between. Germline lookup yields CDR1 MNHNY and CDR2 SVGAGI (reference sequence). The CDR3 is CASTPVGGRSGANVLTF. The CDR3 nucleotides are TGTGCCAGCACTCCGGTTGGGGGCCGCTCTGGGGCCAACGTCCTGACTTTC.

The gene calls are TRBV9 and TRBJ1-1; D gene unclear. Looked up from germline, CDR1 is SGDLS and CDR2 is YYNGEE. With 3 bases removed from V and 8 bases from J, the gap between germline ends came to 11 bases. This CDR3 contains 12 residues. CDR3 in DNA: TGTGCCAGCAGCGCGGGAGGCCCCGAAGCTTTCTTT. Translating gives CASSAGGPEAFF.

To note about this clonotype: A much larger clonotype is one base distant, so this may be a read error. V usage is TRBV4-2 and J usage is TRBJ2-6; D unresolved. CDR1 LGHNA and CDR2 YNFKEQ come from the germline V gene. This CDR3 has 17 residues. V lost 1 base, J lost 2 bases, and 12 bases lay in between. The CDR3 region is CASSQVWAHAGANVLTF. Here the CDR3 DNA reads TGTGCCAGCAGCCAAGTTTGGGCCCACGCTGGGGCCAACGTCCTGACTTTC.

Ten or more counts support this clonotype. The V call is TRBV20-1, the J call TRBJ1-2; possible D gene TRBD1, 5 bases. The germline CDR1 and CDR2 sequences are DFQATT and SNEGSKA (reference sequence). Trimming pared 0 bases from V and 8 bases from J, leaving 13 bases between. This CDR3 has 13 residues. The CDR3 nucleotides read TGCAGTGCTAGAGAGGGCCAGGGCCGAGGCTACACCTTC. Its protein product is CSAREGQGRGYTF.

This clonotype has more than one count but fewer than ten. V usage is TRBV20-1 and J usage is TRBJ2-5; 11 nucleotides line up with TRBD1. The CDR3 is 11 residues long. The germline V gene has CDR1 DFQATT and CDR2 SNEGSKA (reference sequence). CDR3: CTGTGGETQYF. In DNA, the CDR3 is TGCACCGGGACAGGGGGAGAGACCCAGTACTTC.

The genes are TRBV29-1 and TRBJ1-1, with TRBD1 identical over 7 bases. The CDR3 has 11 residues. Germline CDR1 SQVTM, CDR2 ANQGSEA. The J segment lost 6 bases and the V segment lost 7 bases, leaving 5 bases of the junction unmatched. The DNA of the CDR3 is TGCAGCGCTGAGGGGGCCTCTGAAGCTTTCTTT. It yields the protein CSAEGASEAFF.

The sample holds a few counts of this clonotype. At one boundary the junction diverges from the germline segment, which might be a read error. This chain connects TRBV2 to TRBJ1-1; D is ambiguous. Looked up from germline, CDR1 is SNHLY and CDR2 is FYNNEI. This CDR3 contains 10 residues. The CDR3 sequence is CASSETGVQF. In DNA form, the CDR3 reads TGTGCCAGCAGTGAAACGGGCGTCCAGTTT.

This clonotype was detected many times. The V and J genes are TRBV7-8 and TRBJ2-1; 16 bases agree with TRBD2. Per germline, CDR1 SGHVS and CDR2 FQNEAQ. V trimming: 4 bases; J trimming: 6 bases; junction bases outside the gene matches: 9. There are 18 residues in the CDR3. The chain's CDR3 is CASSYASGTSGGANEQFF. CDR3 DNA sequence: TGTGCCAGCAGCTACGCGTCCGGGACTAGCGGGGGGGCCAATGAGCAGTTCTTC. The full variable domain, completed using reference TRBV7-8 and TRBJ2-1, is GAGVSQSPRYKVAKRGQDVALRCDPISGHVSLFWYQQALGQGPEFLTYFQNEAQLDKSGLPSDRFFAERPEGSVSTLKIQRTQQEDSAVYLCASSYASGTSGGANEQFFGPGTRLTVL.

The gene calls are TRBV7-8 and TRBJ2-4; 10 positions match TRBD2. The CDR3 spans 17 residues. Per the germline V gene, CDR1 is SGHVS and CDR2 is FQNEAQ. The V and J ends lost 1 base and 10 bases, in that order; junction bases with no gene match: 13. Here the CDR3 reads CASSLDLAGDRLGIQYF. The DNA of the CDR3 is TGTGCCAGCAGCTTAGATCTAGCGGGGGATCGCCTTGGGATTCAGTACTTC.

This clonotype was seen only a few times. This chain links TRBV6-6 with TRBJ1-1; a possible D gene is TRBD1 (5 bases). CDR1 is MNHNY, CDR2 SVGAGI, per germline (reference sequence). There are 15 residues in the CDR3. V lost 6 bases, J lost 0 bases, and 14 bases lay in between. This chain's CDR3 is CASSRMDMMNTEAFF. The DNA of the CDR3 is TGTGCCAGCAGCCGAATGGACATGATGAACACTGAAGCTTTCTTT.

The chain couples TRBV4-1 to TRBJ2-1, with unresolved D. Germline CDR1 MGHRA, CDR2 YSYEKL. Deletions cut 0 bases from V and 4 bases from J, with 13 bases between. The CDR3 length is 16 residues. The CDR3 nucleotides are TGCGCCAGCAGCCAAGATCGGATACCGCTTTACAATGAGCAGTTCTTC. It is translated as CASSQDRIPLYNEQFF.

This clonotype has ten or more counts. This chain uses TRBV29-1 with TRBJ2-6; weak D call: TRBD1 (5 bases). The germline CDR1 and CDR2 sequences are SQVTM and ANQGSEA. CDR3 length: 14 residues. V lost 4 bases to trimming and J lost 2 bases, with 9 bases between them. CDR3 DNA sequence: TGCAGCGTTGTAGAAGGGGCTGGGGCCAACGTCCTGACTTTC. The encoded protein is CSVVEGAGANVLTF.

This clonotype was counted ten times or more. The V and J genes are TRBV2 and TRBJ2-3; possibly TRBD1 or TRBD2 for D (5 bases each). The CDR3 contains 16 residues. Trimming took off 4 bases at V and 1 base at J, with 15 bases between the two ends. CDR1 is SNHLY, CDR2 FYNNEI, per germline. Written as DNA, the CDR3 is TGTGCCAGCAGTGTTAGGGGAGATCGGGGCACAGATACGCAGTATTTT. It is translated as CASSVRGDRGTDTQYF.

This clonotype was counted many times. The chain carries TRBV27 and TRBJ2-2, with TRBD1 matching 12 bases. Germline CDR1 MNHEY, CDR2 SMNVEV (reference sequence). V dropped 4 bases and J dropped 6; count of bases not matched to a gene: 6. CDR3 length: 16 residues. The DNA for the CDR3 is TGTGCCAGCAGTTCAAGCGGGACAGGGGGCTCCGGGGAGCTGTTTTTT. Amino acid sequence: CASSSSGTGGSGELFF.

This clonotype was counted between two and nine times. The chain is built from TRBV11-2 and TRBJ1-4, with D hard to call. Trimming removed 0 bases at V and 8 bases at J, with 13 bases between. This CDR3 has 15 residues. Germline V CDR1 and CDR2: SGHAT, FQNNGV. The CDR3 nucleotides read TGTGCCAGCAGCTTAGAGGGCCAGAACTGGGAAAAACTGTTTTTT. It translates to CASSLEGQNWEKLFF. The variable domain in full, completed from reference TRBV11-2 and TRBJ1-4, reads EAGVAQSPRYKIIEKRQSVAFWCNPISGHATLYWYQQILGQGPKLLIQFQNNGVVDDSQLPKDRFSAERLKGVDSTLKIQPAKLEDSAVYLCASSLEGQNWEKLFFGSGTQLSVL.